This TCR beta chain was recovered during a study of blood T cell repertoires in COVID-19 (dated by TCRdb to the early 2020s). For context, the study as a whole: Collaborator samples came from the United States, Italy and Spain and covered acute and convalescent phases of COVID-19. The prospective study material was composed of cDNA or gDNA derived from T cells, B-cell-depleted T cells, or PBMCs. Subjects who had been exposed to COVID-19, were actively infected with it, or had recovered from it provided the deeply sampled blood TCRbeta repertoires that made up the dataset. The repertoires were made available in a free public database intended to serve as a resource for research on the immune response to SARS-CoV-2. Samples were obtained from the ongoing ImmuneRACE study (first 160 participants) and from 1,254 subjects provided by 6 global collaborators. The sample metadata nearly always contained a de-identified subject ID, COVID-19 status, age in years and sex. Where HLA class I and class II types were available, the types were taken from metadata supplied by the sample provider, not from assay-based typing. General study outcomes and caveats: Clinical and demographic metadata were provided uncurated, with the amount varying by source and participant.

The CDR3 spans 16 residues, from the cysteine through the phenylalanine. Just CDR3 DNA is preserved here, 48 bases in frame from base 1. V loses 4 bases of germline sequence and J loses 2 bases, and the interval between the two ends is 18 bases. CDR1 and CDR2 were assigned from the germline V gene as SGHDT and YYEEEE. Whole blood was collected in K2EDTA tubes by collaborating institutions according to the institutions' own protocols. For TCRbeta analysis, collaborators shipped samples as frozen whole blood, isolated PBMCs, or DNA extracted from either of those sample types. TCRbeta CDR3 regions were amplified from genomic DNA by means of the immunoSEQ Assay, a bias-controlled multiplex PCR. Per the authors' processing: The number of nucleated cells in each sample was estimated from the amplification of reference gene primers within the assay. Sequence reads were collapsed and filtered to measure the absolute abundance of every unique TCRbeta CDR3 rearrangement. For each sample, productive Simpson clonality was calculated by taking the square root of Simpson's diversity index across productive rearrangements. TCRdb holds this immuneACCESS table with in-frame rearrangements only. Some clones are missing; in checked studies, unresolved V genes explain under half, and the rest has no known cause. The D gene and trimming were derived from the DNA, and the V and J assignments and clone size from that table. Within this sample are some 110,000 clones, with approximately 82% of them counted one time only. The ten largest clones add up to under 3% of the sample.

A note on this clone: Its antigen is currently not known. Base qualities are not at hand, and no much larger clone is one base apart.

The clonotype originates from a young man with acute or convalescent COVID-19. This chain joins TRBV5-6 to TRBJ1-2; the D segment cannot be called with confidence. Sequencing was done on a sample of peripheral blood. In nucleotide form, the sequence is TGTGCCAGCAGCCCACCCATCGGGGAGATGAACTATGGCTACACCTTC. It translates as CASSPPIGEMNYGYTF.